Only a few counts were recorded for the clone carrying this T cell receptor beta chain. What it binds is unknown. The sample originates from a study of Graves' ophthalmopathy and Graves' hyperthyroidism. Study results and limitations: Most expanded clonotypes in thyroid above 0.001 frequency also showed up in blood. Built on 13 signatures, a model told ophthalmopathy apart from stable hyperthyroidism with 85% to 90% sensitivity and under 83% specificity.

This CDR3 is built from 13 residues. Germline CDR1 is DFQATT and CDR2 is SNEGSKA (reference sequence). Trimming cost V 3 bases and J 3 bases; bases outside gene matches: 2. Amplified TCR beta CDR3 regions were obtained using RNA transcripts as template. HTBI primers primed a first-round RT-PCR, and a second-round multiplex PCR followed. One entry per CDR3 protein results from TCRdb running MiXCR on the multiplex PCR reads. This table has 200,000 to 250,000 distinct CDR3 sequences, around 45% appearing once. Each donor who had ophthalmopathy showed moderate-to-severe activity, a CAS of ≥3, a NOSPECS of ≥4, and a duration under 3 months.

The sequence came from an adult man with Graves' ophthalmopathy. Sequencing was done on a sample of peripheral blood. The rearrangement uses TRBV20-1 and TRBJ2-7, with 10 positions matching TRBD1. The CDR3 DNA sequence: TGCAGTGCTAGTGGGACAGGGGTCTACGAGCAGTACTTC. Translation: CSASGTGVYEQYF.